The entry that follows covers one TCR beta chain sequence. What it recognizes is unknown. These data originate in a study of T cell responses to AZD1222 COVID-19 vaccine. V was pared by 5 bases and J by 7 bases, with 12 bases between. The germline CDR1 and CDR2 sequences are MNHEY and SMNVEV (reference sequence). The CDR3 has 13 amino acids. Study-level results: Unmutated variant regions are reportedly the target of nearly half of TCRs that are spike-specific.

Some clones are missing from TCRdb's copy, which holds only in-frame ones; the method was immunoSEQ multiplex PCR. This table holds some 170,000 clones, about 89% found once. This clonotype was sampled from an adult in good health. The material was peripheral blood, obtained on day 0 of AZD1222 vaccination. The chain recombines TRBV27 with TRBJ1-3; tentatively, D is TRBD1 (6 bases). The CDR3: CASSPQGINTIYF. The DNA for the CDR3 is TGTGCCAGCAGTCCCCAGGGGATCAACACCATATATTTT.